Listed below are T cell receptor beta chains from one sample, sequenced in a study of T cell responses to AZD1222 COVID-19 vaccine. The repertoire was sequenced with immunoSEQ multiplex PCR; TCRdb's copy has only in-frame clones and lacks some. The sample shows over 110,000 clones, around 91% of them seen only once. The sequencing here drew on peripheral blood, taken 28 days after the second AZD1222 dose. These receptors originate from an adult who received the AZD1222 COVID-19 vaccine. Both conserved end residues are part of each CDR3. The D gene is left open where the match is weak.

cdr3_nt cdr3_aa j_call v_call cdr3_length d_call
TGTGCCAGCAGCTTGGCCGGGACTCGGGGGGAGCAGTACTTC CASSLAGTRGEQYF TRBJ2-7 TRBV7-2 14 NA
TGTGCCAGCAGCCCCGCAGGGGAGAGCTATGGCTACACCTTC CASSPAGESYGYTF TRBJ1-2 TRBV3-1/TRBV3-2 14 NA
TGTGCCAGCAGCTTCGGGGGGTCAAGGACTGAAGCTTTCTTT CASSFGGSRTEAFF TRBJ1-1 TRBV11-2 14 NA
TGTGCCAGCAGCATTAGCAGGGAGCCCTATGGCTACACCTTC CASSISREPYGYTF TRBJ1-2 TRBV7-2 14 NA
TGTGCCAGCAGCTTAGGGGTTTCGGGGGGTCGCGGCACTGAAGCTTTCTTT CASSLGVSGGRGTEAFF TRBJ1-1 TRBV7-2 17 NA
TGTGCCAGCAGACCTCTTGGCGGGGAGCTGTTTTTT CASRPLGGELFF TRBJ2-2 TRBV9 12 NA
TGTGCCAGTTTCAGGGCAGGTGGAAACACCATATATTTT CASFRAGGNTIYF TRBJ1-3 TRBV6-5 13 NA
TGTGCCAGCAGTTTTCAGGTTGGGGGCGCGTTTGAAGCTTTCTTT CASSFQVGGAFEAFF TRBJ1-1 TRBV27 15 NA
TGTGCCAGCCGAGGGATAGCCCCAGATACGCAGTATTTT CASRGIAPDTQYF TRBJ2-3 TRBV3-1/TRBV3-2 13 NA
TGTGCCAGCAGTGAACCTGGTCACGGTCAGCCCCAGCATTTT CASSEPGHGQPQHF TRBJ1-5 TRBV6-1 14 NA
TGTGCCAGCAGTTACGGACCGGGCGGGGAGCTGTTTTTT CASSYGPGGELFF TRBJ2-2 TRBV6-2/TRBV6-3 13 NA
TGCGCCAGCAGCCCCGGCAGGGCCAGAGGGTTTAGGTCACCCCTCCACTTT CASSPGRARGFRSPLHF TRBJ1-6 TRBV4-1 17 NA